The 29 T cell receptor beta chains listed next were all sequenced from one sample in a study of OX40 agonist ivuxolimab in advanced cancers. The repertoire was sequenced with immunoSEQ multiplex PCR; TCRdb's copy has only in-frame clones and lacks some. This table has more than 80,000 clones, 75% to 95% appearing once. Material: CD4+ or CD8+ T cells sorted from blood, obtained in a trial of the OX40 agonist ivuxolimab. The receptors shown here come from an adult with an advanced solid tumor such as melanoma, head and neck, liver or kidney cancer.

The chain joins TRBV6-1 to TRBJ2-2; D might be TRBD1 (5 bases). V was trimmed by 0 bases and J by 1 base, leaving 9 bases between them. The CDR3 has 16 amino acids. Germline CDR1 MNHNS, CDR2 SASEGT. The CDR3 nucleotides are TGTGCCAGCAGTGAAGCAGGGCAGGGGAACACCGGGGAGCTGTTTTTT. Its protein product is CASSEAGQGNTGELFF.

This clone has only one observation. The chain joins TRBV11-2 to TRBJ2-3, with D uncertain. The V end was cut by 0 bases, the J end by 8 bases, with 15 bases between. CDR1 and CDR2 from the germline V gene are SGHAT and FQNNGV. The CDR3 contains 15 residues. The CDR3 DNA follows: TGTGCCAGCAGCTTAGATTTCTCAATGTACGGTACGCAGTATTTT. This codes for CASSLDFSMYGTQYF.

This clone appeared once. This sequence joins TRBV29-1 and TRBJ2-2; perhaps TRBD1 as D (5 bases). The V gene lost 5 bases and the J gene lost 0 bases, with 10 bases spanning the gap. CDR1 and CDR2 from the germline V gene are SQVTM and ANQGSEA. CDR3 length equals 14 residues. The CDR3 protein is CSVRTLANTGELFF. CDR3 in DNA: TGCAGCGTTAGGACACTCGCGAACACCGGGGAGCTGTTTTTT.

J is TRBJ1-1 and V is TRBV6-6; unclear D gene. Germline assignment: CDR1 MNHNY and CDR2 SVGAGI (reference sequence). V lost 7 bases, J lost 12 bases, and 18 bases lay in between. The CDR3 totals 12 residues. The CDR3 protein is CASIPWEGRTFF. CDR3 coding DNA: TGTGCCAGCATCCCCTGGGAGGGTCGGACTTTCTTT.

The V call is TRBV27, the J call TRBJ2-3, with TRBD1 matching over 8 bases. The CDR3 extends over 14 amino acids. V shed 6 bases, J shed 0 bases, and the junction held 2 bases outside the gene matches. The germline V gene has CDR1 MNHEY and CDR2 SMNVEV (reference sequence). This CDR3 is CASRTGASTDTQYF. The DNA of the CDR3 is TGTGCCAGCAGGACAGGGGCGAGCACAGATACGCAGTATTTT.

The chain is built from TRBV6-5 and TRBJ2-5; TRBD1 matches 9 bases. V was clipped by 9 bases and J by 5 bases; unmatched bases: 7. This CDR3 comprises 13 residues. Germline lookup yields CDR1 MNHEY and CDR2 SVGAGI. The CDR3 sequence is CASPTGGRETQYF. The DNA for the CDR3 is TGTGCCAGTCCCACAGGGGGCAGGGAGACCCAGTACTTC.

The chain couples TRBV23-1 to TRBJ2-3; D is uncertain. TRBV23-1 is an ORF; its function is uncertain. V was shortened by 0 bases and J by 13 bases, with 8 bases between the two germline ends. This CDR3 spans 11 amino acids. The CDR3 spells CASSQSGRKYF. CDR3 DNA: TGCGCCAGCAGTCAATCTGGGCGTAAGTATTTT.

The rearrangement uses TRBV2 and TRBJ2-4; 10 bases match TRBD1. Germline V gives CDR1 SNHLY, CDR2 FYNNEI. This CDR3 region has 14 residues. Losses at the gene ends were 6 bases for V and 6 bases for J; bases not matched to a gene: 5. Here the CDR3 DNA reads TGTGCCAGCAGGCTGGGACAGGGGACAAACATTCAGTACTTC. Translating it yields CASRLGQGTNIQYF.

This clone has a single count. This chain joins TRBV5-4 and TRBJ2-3; 8 bases are shared with TRBD2. This CDR3 has 17 amino acids. V was pared by 0 bases and J by 3 bases, with 9 bases of the junction left unmatched. Germline CDR1 is SGHNT and CDR2 is YYREEE (reference sequence). In nucleotides, the CDR3 is TGTGCCAGCAGCTTGGATCGGGAGGGCCTTCGGACAGATACGCAGTATTTT. Encoded protein: CASSLDREGLRTDTQYF. Complete variable domain (other parts from reference TRBV5-4 and TRBJ2-3): ETGVTQSPTHLIKTRGQQVTLRCSSQSGHNTVSWYQQALGQGPQFIFQYYREEENGRGNFPPRFSGLQFPNYSSELNVNALELDDSALYLCASSLDREGLRTDTQYFGPGTRLTVL.

The chain employs TRBV11-2 and TRBJ2-4; TRBD1 is a possible D gene (6 bases). Germline V gene lookup returns CDR1 SGHAT and CDR2 FQNNGV. The CDR3 loop spans 13 amino acids. Trimming took off 1 base at V and 7 bases at J, with 8 bases between the two ends. CDR3 sequence: CASSLGTANIQYF. CDR3 sequence (DNA): TGTGCCAGCAGCTTAGGGACAGCGAACATTCAGTACTTC.

This clone occurred once. J is TRBJ2-5 and V is TRBV9; 7 bases are shared with TRBD2. Germline V CDR1 and CDR2: SGDLS, YYNGEE. This CDR3 spans 17 amino acids. The J segment lost 5 bases and the V segment lost 0 bases, leaving 13 bases of the junction unmatched. CDR3 region: CASSVGLGGRVGETQYF. In nucleotides, the CDR3 is TGTGCCAGCAGCGTAGGGCTAGGAGGGAGGGTGGGGGAGACCCAGTACTTC.

V and J are TRBV5-8 and TRBJ2-3; 7 nucleotides line up with TRBD1. Trimming removed 5 bases from V and 3 bases from J; junction bases left unmatched: 3. In germline, CDR1 is SGHTS, CDR2 YDEGEE. The CDR3 consists of 13 residues. The DNA for the CDR3 is TGTGCCAGCAGAAACAGGGGAACAGATACGCAGTATTTT. Protein: CASRNRGTDTQYF.

This clone has just a few counts. The chain carries TRBV5-1 and TRBJ1-4; a possible D gene is TRBD1 (6 bases). The germline V and J ends were trimmed by 0 bases and 8 bases, with 8 bases remaining between them. Germline V CDR1 and CDR2: SGHRS, YFSETQ. The CDR3 runs 13 residues. The CDR3 nucleotides read TGCGCCAGCAGCTTGGCCAGGGGAGAAAAACTGTTTTTT. Protein: CASSLARGEKLFF.

This chain connects TRBV7-2 to TRBJ1-2, with a possible D match to TRBD1 (6 bases). The germline CDR1 and CDR2 sequences are SGHTA and FQGNSA. The V gene lost 7 bases and the J gene lost 4 bases, with 19 bases spanning the gap. This CDR3 is built from 15 residues. Written as DNA, the CDR3 is TGTGCCAGCACTACCCGGGGGCGCGTGGGCTATGGCTACACCTTC. Residues: CASTTRGRVGYGYTF.

J is TRBJ2-5 and V is TRBV11-2, with 9 positions matching TRBD1. The V segment lost 5 bases and the J segment 5 bases; nucleotides outside the gene matches: 9. The CDR3 is 15 residues long. Germline-derived CDR1 and CDR2 are SGHAT and FQNNGV. CDR3 in DNA: TGTGCCAGCAGCCCACAGGGGGCGGAACTGGAGACCCAGTACTTC. This translates into CASSPQGAELETQYF. Drawing the rest from reference TRBV11-2 and TRBJ2-5, the complete variable domain is EAGVAQSPRYKIIEKRQSVAFWCNPISGHATLYWYQQILGQGPKLLIQFQNNGVVDDSQLPKDRFSAERLKGVDSTLKIQPAKLEDSAVYLCASSPQGAELETQYFGPGTRLLVL.

J is TRBJ1-5 and V is TRBV6-1; 10 bases align to TRBD1. The CDR3 length is 15 residues. Germline-derived CDR1 and CDR2 are MNHNS and SASEGT. With 6 bases clipped from V and 1 base from J, the junction kept 3 bases outside the gene matches. CDR3 nucleotide sequence: TGTGCCAGCAGGGGGGGACAGGGGAGCAATCAGCCCCAGCATTTT. Its protein is CASRGGQGSNQPQHF.

V usage is TRBV19 and J usage is TRBJ2-3; TRBD1 might be the D (6 bases). The CDR3 is 16 amino acids. The germline V gene encodes CDR1 LNHDA and CDR2 SQIVND (reference sequence). With 3 bases removed from V and 0 bases from J, the gap between germline ends came to 13 bases. The CDR3, as DNA: TGTGCCAGTAGTATTCGTGGGCAGGGGAGCACAGATACGCAGTATTTT. Residues: CASSIRGQGSTDTQYF.

V usage is TRBV30 and J usage is TRBJ2-5, with D possibly matching TRBD2 (6 bases). The CDR3 length is 12 residues. Trimming pared 0 bases from V and 4 bases from J, leaving 6 bases between. Germline V gene sequence: CDR1 GTSNPN, CDR2 SVGIG (reference sequence). For the CDR3, the DNA is TGTGCCTGGAGTGTCGGGAGAGAGACCCAGTACTTC. Its protein is CAWSVGRETQYF.

This clone was picked up one time. The junction differs from germline at one of its ends, possibly a read error. This sequence joins TRBV6-1 and TRBJ2-1; D might be TRBD1 or TRBD2, each matching 7 bases. The CDR3 runs to 14 residues. CDR1 is MNHNS and CDR2 is SASEGT in the germline V gene. The CDR3 spells CASSQGGEGNEQFF. The CDR3 nucleotides are TGCGCCAGCAGTCAGGGGGGGGAGGGAAATGAGCAGTTCTTC.

Concerning this clone: This same CDR3 is encoded by further DNA sequences in the sample. The gene calls are TRBV6-4 and TRBJ1-5; D is ambiguous. Trimming took off 7 bases at V and 5 bases at J, with 21 bases between the two ends. The germline gives CDR1 MRHNA, CDR2 SNTAGT. The CDR3 contains 16 residues. The CDR3 loop reads CASKRASGPRDQPQHF. The CDR3 DNA is TGTGCCAGCAAGAGAGCCTCTGGTCCACGGGATCAGCCCCAGCATTTT.

This CDR3 reads CASSLGDNEQFF. The DNA for the CDR3 is TGTGCCAGCTCACTAGGGGATAATGAGCAGTTCTTC. The rearrangement links TRBV18 to TRBJ2-1; the D gene is possibly TRBD1 (5 bases). V dropped 4 bases and J dropped 7 bases, with 8 bases sitting between them. Germline V gives CDR1 KGHSH, CDR2 LQKENI. The CDR3 spans 12 residues.

As to this clone: Other nucleotide sequences from this sample produce the same CDR3. This sequence joins TRBV28 and TRBJ1-5; no firm D call. The CDR3 contains 12 residues. With 6 bases removed from V and 3 bases from J, the gap between germline ends came to 6 bases. CDR1 is MDHEN, CDR2 SYDVKM, per germline. In DNA, the CDR3 is TGTGCCAGCAGGGGGTCCAATCAGCCCCAGCATTTT. It codes for CASRGSNQPQHF.

As DNA, the CDR3 is TGTGCCAGCAGCTTGTCGGGTTCTAACTATGGCTACACCTTC. It translates to CASSLSGSNYGYTF. V gene TRBV5-6 combines with J gene TRBJ1-2; D gene unclear. V shed 1 base and J shed 0 bases, with 7 bases lying between them. CDR3 length equals 14 residues. Germline CDR1 reads SGHDT; CDR2 reads YYEEEE.

This chain uses TRBV5-1 with TRBJ2-7; no reliable D call. The ends were cut back, 4 bases at V and 0 bases at J, with 8 bases in the middle. CDR3 size: 13 residues. CDR1 SGHRS and CDR2 YFSETQ come from the germline V gene. Written as DNA, the CDR3 is TGCGCCAGCAGCCCCTCGGGCTCCTACGAGCAGTACTTC. This codes for CASSPSGSYEQYF.

The V gene is TRBV6-6, the J gene TRBJ2-2; the match to TRBD1 covers 10 bases. The CDR3 sequence is 15 residues long. The V gene's germline CDR1 is MNHNY and CDR2 SVGAGI (reference sequence). Losses at the gene ends were 5 bases for V and 6 bases for J; bases not matched to a gene: 6. CDR3 sequence: CASSPRTGGAGELFF. In DNA form, the CDR3 reads TGTGCCAGCAGTCCCCGGACAGGGGGAGCCGGGGAGCTGTTTTTT.

The CDR3 DNA reads as TGTGCCAGTAATAGTCTAGCTGCCACCTACAATGAGCAGTTCTTC. Its translation is CASNSLAATYNEQFF. The chain recombines TRBV19 with TRBJ2-1, with D possibly being TRBD2 (5 bases). The CDR3 is 15 residues long. Germline V gene lookup returns CDR1 LNHDA and CDR2 SQIVND (reference sequence). Trimming left V 7 bases short and J 2 bases short, with 15 bases between.

The CDR3 sequence is CASSLVLAGGGHEQFF. The CDR3 region has the DNA TGTGCCAGCAGCTTGGTACTAGCGGGAGGGGGGCATGAGCAGTTCTTC. The genes are TRBV5-4 and TRBJ2-1, with 13 positions matching TRBD2. The CDR3 consists of 16 residues. Trimming at V came to 0 bases and at J to 8 bases, leaving 5 bases not matched to a gene. Germline V gene lookup returns CDR1 SGHNT and CDR2 YYREEE (reference sequence).

The chain employs TRBV28 and TRBJ1-1; D is unresolved. V lost 2 bases and J 6 bases, leaving 10 bases between the germline ends. The CDR3 runs to 13 residues. Per germline, CDR1 MDHEN and CDR2 SYDVKM. CDR3 sequence reads: CASSLRVGAEAFF. The DNA for the CDR3 is TGTGCCAGCAGTTTAAGGGTGGGTGCTGAAGCTTTCTTT. Looking up the rest from reference TRBV28 and TRBJ1-1 gives the full variable domain: DVKVTQSSRYLVKRTGEKVFLECVQDMDHENMFWYRQDPGLGLRLIYFSYDVKMKEKGDIPEGYSVSREKKERFSLILESASTNQTSMYLCASSLRVGAEAFFGQGTRLTVV.

J is TRBJ2-2 and V is TRBV5-1; TRBD2 matches at 11 bases. CDR1 and CDR2 (germline): SGHRS, YFSETQ. The CDR3 has 19 amino acids. The V and J ends lost 0 bases and 1 base, in that order; junction bases with no gene match: 8. In DNA, the CDR3 is TGCGCCAGCAGCTTGGTTTCCGGCACTAGCGGGGGGAACACCGGGGAGCTGTTTTTT. The encoded protein is CASSLVSGTSGGNTGELFF.